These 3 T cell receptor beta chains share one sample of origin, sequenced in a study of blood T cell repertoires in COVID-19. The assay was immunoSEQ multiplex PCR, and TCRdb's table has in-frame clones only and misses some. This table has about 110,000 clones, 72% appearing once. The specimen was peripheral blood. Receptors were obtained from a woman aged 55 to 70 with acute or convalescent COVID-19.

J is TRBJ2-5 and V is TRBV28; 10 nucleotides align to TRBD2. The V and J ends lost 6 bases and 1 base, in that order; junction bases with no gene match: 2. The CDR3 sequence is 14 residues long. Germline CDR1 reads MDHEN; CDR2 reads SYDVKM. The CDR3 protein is CASRLAGFQETQYF. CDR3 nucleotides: TGTGCCAGCAGACTAGCGGGGTTCCAAGAGACCCAGTACTTC. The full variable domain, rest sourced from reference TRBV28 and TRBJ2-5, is DVKVTQSSRYLVKRTGEKVFLECVQDMDHENMFWYRQDPGLGLRLIYFSYDVKMKEKGDIPEGYSVSREKKERFSLILESASTNQTSMYLCASRLAGFQETQYFGPGTRLLVL.

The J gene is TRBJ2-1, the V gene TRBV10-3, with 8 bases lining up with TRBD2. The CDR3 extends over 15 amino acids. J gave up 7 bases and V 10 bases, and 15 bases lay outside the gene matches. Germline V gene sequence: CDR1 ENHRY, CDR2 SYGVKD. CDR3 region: CATTPGGAGRNEQFF. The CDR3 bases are TGTGCCACGACCCCGGGGGGGGCCGGTAGAAATGAGCAGTTCTTC.

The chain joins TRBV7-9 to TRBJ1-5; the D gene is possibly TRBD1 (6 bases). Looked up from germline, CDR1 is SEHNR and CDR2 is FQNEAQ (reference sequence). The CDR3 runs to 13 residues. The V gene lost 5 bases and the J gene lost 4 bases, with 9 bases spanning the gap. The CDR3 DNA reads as TGTGCCAGCAGCCGGACAGTAAATCAGCCCCAGCATTTT. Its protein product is CASSRTVNQPQHF.